Each of the 11 T cell receptor beta chains below was sequenced from the same sample in a study of blood T cell repertoires in COVID-19. Sequenced by immunoSEQ multiplex PCR; TCRdb stores in-frame clones only, minus some. The sample yields more than 150,000 clones, roughly 76% seen once. The sample was peripheral blood. The receptors stem from a woman of 80 years or more with COVID-19, enrolled during active disease.

This rearrangement joins TRBV10-1 to TRBJ2-7; 7 nucleotides align to TRBD1. This CDR3 comprises 17 residues. The V and J ends lost 0 bases and 5 bases, in that order; junction bases with no gene match: 13. The germline V gene encodes CDR1 WNHNN and CDR2 SYGVQD (reference sequence). The CDR3 sequence is CASSESSFDERGHEQYF. In DNA form, the CDR3 reads TGCGCCAGCAGTGAGTCATCGTTTGACGAAAGGGGGCACGAGCAGTACTTC.

This rearrangement joins TRBV29-1 to TRBJ1-2; 12 bases map to TRBD1. The CDR3 extends over 17 amino acids. Looked up from germline, CDR1 is SQVTM and CDR2 is ANQGSEA. With V trimmed by 5 bases and J by 5 bases, 15 bases remained unmatched. The CDR3 sequence: CSVQAGTGGEGGYGYTF. The CDR3 bases are TGCAGCGTTCAGGCTGGGACAGGGGGCGAAGGGGGTTATGGCTACACCTTC.

The CDR3 region has the DNA TGCGCCAGCAGCCAAGATTGGGGGACACCCTATACCGGGGAGCTGTTTTTT. The encoded protein is CASSQDWGTPYTGELFF. The chain joins TRBV4-3 to TRBJ2-2; the D gene is possibly TRBD1 (6 bases). The CDR3 consists of 17 residues. Germline loops: CDR1 LGHNA, CDR2 YSLEER. The ends were cut back, 0 bases at V and 5 bases at J, with 16 bases in the middle.

The chain couples TRBV4-3 to TRBJ1-1; 7 positions match TRBD1. This CDR3 contains 13 residues. With 2 bases clipped from V and 5 bases from J, the junction kept 2 bases outside the gene matches. Per the germline V gene, CDR1 is LGHNA and CDR2 is YSLEER. CDR3 region: CASSQTGVTEAFF. The CDR3 DNA reads TGCGCCAGCAGCCAAACAGGGGTTACTGAAGCTTTCTTT.

This clone was observed a single time. In DNA, the CDR3 is TGCAGCGTTCTCCCCACAGGGACCAACTATGGCTACACCTTC. This sequence encodes CSVLPTGTNYGYTF. This chain joins TRBV29-1 and TRBJ1-2; possible D gene TRBD1, 6 bases. The ends were cut back, 5 bases at V and 2 bases at J, with 15 bases in the middle. This CDR3 is 14 amino acids long. Germline CDR1 SQVTM, CDR2 ANQGSEA.

This clone appeared once. The chain employs TRBV19 and TRBJ1-1; TRBD1 aligns across 7 bases. This CDR3 contains 17 residues. In germline, CDR1 is LNHDA, CDR2 SQIVND (reference sequence). V dropped 11 bases and J dropped 1; count of bases not matched to a gene: 19. The CDR3 DNA sequence: TGTGCCTCTAGGGAGACAGGGTTCGTTCGAGGGAACACTGAAGCTTTCTTT. Translated: CASRETGFVRGNTEAFF.

J is TRBJ1-4 and V is TRBV5-4, with D perhaps TRBD1 (6 bases). The CDR3 covers 14 residues. From germline, CDR1 is SGHNT and CDR2 YYREEE (reference sequence). The germline V and J ends were trimmed by 2 bases and 5 bases, with 10 bases remaining between them. CDR3 sequence (DNA): TGTGCCAGCAGCTTTGGACAGAAGAATGAAAAACTGTTTTTT. This encodes CASSFGQKNEKLFF.

V gene TRBV6-6 combines with J gene TRBJ2-7, with 9 bases matching TRBD1. V trimming: 2 bases; J trimming: 4 bases; junction bases outside the gene matches: 3. Germline loops: CDR1 MNHNY, CDR2 SVGAGI (reference sequence). This CDR3 spans 14 amino acids. For the CDR3, the DNA is TGTGCCAGCAGTTACCCGGGACAGGGATACGAGCAGTACTTC. This codes for CASSYPGQGYEQYF.

The J gene is TRBJ2-5, the V gene TRBV5-1; 11 bases match TRBD2. Trimming at V came to 5 bases and at J to 5 bases, leaving 5 bases not matched to a gene. Looked up from germline, CDR1 is SGHRS and CDR2 is YFSETQ. This CDR3 comprises 14 residues. CDR3 in DNA: TGCGCCAGCAGACTAGCGGGAGTTTCGGAGACCCAGTACTTC. This encodes CASRLAGVSETQYF.

This sequence joins TRBV9 and TRBJ1-2, with D possibly being TRBD1 (6 bases). The CDR3 covers 15 residues. The germline CDR1 and CDR2 sequences are SGDLS and YYNGEE. V was shortened by 4 bases and J by 6 bases, with 19 bases between the two germline ends. The CDR3 DNA reads as TGTGCCAGCAGCACGGGACACCCGGGGATTGATGGCTACACCTTC. The encoded protein is CASSTGHPGIDGYTF. The whole variable domain, remainder taken from reference TRBV9 and TRBJ1-2, is DSGVTQTPKHLITATGQRVTLRCSPRSGDLSVYWYQQSLDQGLQFLIQYYNGEERAKGNILERFSAQQFPDLHSELNLSSLELGDSALYFCASSTGHPGIDGYTFGSGTRLTVV.

The genes are TRBV27 and TRBJ2-3; 10 bases align to TRBD2. From germline, CDR1 is MNHEY and CDR2 SMNVEV (reference sequence). This CDR3 has 15 amino acids. The ends lost 6 bases at V and 7 bases at J; junction bases unmatched: 10. This CDR3 is CASSPPGTSVNTQYF. CDR3 bases: TGTGCCAGCAGCCCTCCCGGGACTAGCGTAAATACGCAGTATTTT.